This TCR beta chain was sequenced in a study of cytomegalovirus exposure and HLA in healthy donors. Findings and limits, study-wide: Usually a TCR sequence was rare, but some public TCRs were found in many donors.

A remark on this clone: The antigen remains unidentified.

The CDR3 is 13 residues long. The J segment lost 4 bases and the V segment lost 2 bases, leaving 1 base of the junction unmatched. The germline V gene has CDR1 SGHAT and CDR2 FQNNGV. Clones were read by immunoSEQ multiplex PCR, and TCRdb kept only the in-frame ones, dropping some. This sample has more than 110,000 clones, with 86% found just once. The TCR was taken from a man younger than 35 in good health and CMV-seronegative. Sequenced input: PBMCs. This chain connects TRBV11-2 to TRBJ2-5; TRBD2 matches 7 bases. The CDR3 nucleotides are TGTGCCAGCAGCTTATGGGAGGGAGAGACCCAGTACTTC. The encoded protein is CASSLWEGETQYF.